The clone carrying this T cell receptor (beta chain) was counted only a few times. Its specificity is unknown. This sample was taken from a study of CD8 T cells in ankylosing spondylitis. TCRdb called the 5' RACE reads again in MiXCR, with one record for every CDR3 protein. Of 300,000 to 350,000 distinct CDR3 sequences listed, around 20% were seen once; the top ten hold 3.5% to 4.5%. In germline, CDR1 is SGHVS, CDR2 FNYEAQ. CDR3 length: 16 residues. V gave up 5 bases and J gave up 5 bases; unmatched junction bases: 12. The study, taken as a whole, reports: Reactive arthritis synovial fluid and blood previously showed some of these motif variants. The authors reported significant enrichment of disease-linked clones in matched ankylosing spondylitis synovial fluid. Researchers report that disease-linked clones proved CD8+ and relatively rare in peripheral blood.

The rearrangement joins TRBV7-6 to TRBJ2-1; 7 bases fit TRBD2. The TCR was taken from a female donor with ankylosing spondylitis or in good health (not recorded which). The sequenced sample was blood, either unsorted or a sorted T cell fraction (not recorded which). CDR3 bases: TGTGCCAGCAGCCCCAACATACTAGCGTGGGACAATGAGCAGTTCTTC. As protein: CASSPNILAWDNEQFF.